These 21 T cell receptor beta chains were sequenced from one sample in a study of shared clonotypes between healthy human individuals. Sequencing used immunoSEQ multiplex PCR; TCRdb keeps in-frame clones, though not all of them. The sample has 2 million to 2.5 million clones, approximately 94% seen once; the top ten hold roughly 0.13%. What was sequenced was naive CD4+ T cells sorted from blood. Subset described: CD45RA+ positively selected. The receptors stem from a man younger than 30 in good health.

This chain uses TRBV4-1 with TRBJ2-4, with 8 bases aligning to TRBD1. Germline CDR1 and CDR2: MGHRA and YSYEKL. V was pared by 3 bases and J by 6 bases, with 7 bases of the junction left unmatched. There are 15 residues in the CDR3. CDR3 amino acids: CASSHPGGQGNIQYF. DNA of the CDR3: TGCGCCAGCAGCCACCCCGGCGGACAGGGAAACATTCAGTACTTC.

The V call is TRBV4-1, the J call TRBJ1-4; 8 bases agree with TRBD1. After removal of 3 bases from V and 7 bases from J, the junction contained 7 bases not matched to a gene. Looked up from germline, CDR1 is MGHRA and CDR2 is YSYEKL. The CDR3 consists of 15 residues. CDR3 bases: TGCGCCAGCAGCCAGGGGGACAGGCTTGGTGAAAAACTGTTTTTT. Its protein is CASSQGDRLGEKLFF.

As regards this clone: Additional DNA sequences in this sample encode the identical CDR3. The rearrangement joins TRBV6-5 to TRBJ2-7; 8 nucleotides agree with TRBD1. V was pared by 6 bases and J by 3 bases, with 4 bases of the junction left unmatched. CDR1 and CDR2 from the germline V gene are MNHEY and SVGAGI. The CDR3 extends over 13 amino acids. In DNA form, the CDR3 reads TGTGCCAGCAGCCTCGACAGGGGCTACGAGCAGTACTTC. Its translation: CASSLDRGYEQYF.

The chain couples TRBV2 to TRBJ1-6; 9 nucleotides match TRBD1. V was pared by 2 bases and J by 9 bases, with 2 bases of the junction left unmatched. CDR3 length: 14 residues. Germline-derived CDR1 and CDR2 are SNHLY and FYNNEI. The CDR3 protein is CASSETDRGSPLHF. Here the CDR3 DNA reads TGTGCCAGCAGTGAAACGGACAGGGGTTCACCCCTCCACTTT. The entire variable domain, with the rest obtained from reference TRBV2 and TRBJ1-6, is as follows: EPEVTQTPSHQVTQMGQEVILRCVPISNHLYFYWYRQILGQKVEFLVSFYNNEISEKSEIFDDQFSVERPDGSNFTLKIRSTKLEDSAMYFCASSETDRGSPLHFGNGTRLTVT.

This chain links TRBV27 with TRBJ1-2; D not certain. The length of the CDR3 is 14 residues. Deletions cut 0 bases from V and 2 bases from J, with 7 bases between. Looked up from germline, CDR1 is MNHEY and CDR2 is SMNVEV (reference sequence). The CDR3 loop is CASSLSYANYGYTF. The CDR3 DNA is TGTGCCAGCAGTTTATCGTACGCAAACTATGGCTACACCTTC.

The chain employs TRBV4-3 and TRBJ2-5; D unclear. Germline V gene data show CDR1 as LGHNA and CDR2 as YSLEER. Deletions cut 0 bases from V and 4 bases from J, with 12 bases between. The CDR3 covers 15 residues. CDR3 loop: CASSQDNGDTETQYF. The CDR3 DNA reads TGCGCCAGCAGCCAAGATAACGGAGACACAGAGACCCAGTACTTC.

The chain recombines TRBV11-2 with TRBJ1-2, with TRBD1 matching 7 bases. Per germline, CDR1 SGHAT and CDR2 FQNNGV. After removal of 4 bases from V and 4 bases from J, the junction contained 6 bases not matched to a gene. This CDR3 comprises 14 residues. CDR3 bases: TGTGCCAGCAGCTCCCCGGGACAGCTCTATGGCTACACCTTC. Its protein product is CASSSPGQLYGYTF.

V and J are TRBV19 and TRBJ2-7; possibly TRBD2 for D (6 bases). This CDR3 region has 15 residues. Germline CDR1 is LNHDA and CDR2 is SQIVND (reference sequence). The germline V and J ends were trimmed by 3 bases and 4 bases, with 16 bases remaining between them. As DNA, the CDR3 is TGTGCCAGTAGTATTGGCGGGACTGTTATGTACGAGCAGTACTTC. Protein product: CASSIGGTVMYEQYF.

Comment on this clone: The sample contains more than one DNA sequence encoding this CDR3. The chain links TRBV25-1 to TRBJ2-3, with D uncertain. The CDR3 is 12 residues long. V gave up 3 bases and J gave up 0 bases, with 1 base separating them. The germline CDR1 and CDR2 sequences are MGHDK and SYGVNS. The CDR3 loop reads CASSESTDTQYF. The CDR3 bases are TGTGCCAGCAGTGAGAGCACAGATACGCAGTATTTT.

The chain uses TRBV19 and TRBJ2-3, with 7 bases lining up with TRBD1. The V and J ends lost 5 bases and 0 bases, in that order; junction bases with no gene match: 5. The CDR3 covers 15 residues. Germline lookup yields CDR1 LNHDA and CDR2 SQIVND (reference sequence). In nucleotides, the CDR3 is TGTGCCAGTAGTTCAAGACAGGGCAGCACAGATACGCAGTATTTT. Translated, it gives CASSSRQGSTDTQYF.

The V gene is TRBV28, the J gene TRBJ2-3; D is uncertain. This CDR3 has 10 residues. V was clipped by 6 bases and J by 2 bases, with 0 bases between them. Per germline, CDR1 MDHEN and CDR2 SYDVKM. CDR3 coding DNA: TGTGCCAGCAGCACAGATACGCAGTATTTT. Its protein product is CASSTDTQYF.

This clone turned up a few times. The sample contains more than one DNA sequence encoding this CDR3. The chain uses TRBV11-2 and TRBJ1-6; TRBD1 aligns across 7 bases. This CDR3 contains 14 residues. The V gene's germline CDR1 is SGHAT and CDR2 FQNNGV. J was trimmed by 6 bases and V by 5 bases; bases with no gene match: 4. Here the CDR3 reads CASSPGTANSPLHF. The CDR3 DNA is TGTGCCAGCAGCCCCGGGACAGCTAATTCACCCCTCCACTTT.

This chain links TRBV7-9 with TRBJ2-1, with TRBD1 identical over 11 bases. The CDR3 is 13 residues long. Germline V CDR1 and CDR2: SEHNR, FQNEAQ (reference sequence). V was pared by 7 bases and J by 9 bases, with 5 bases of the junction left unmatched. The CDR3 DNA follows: TGTGCCAGCAATGGACAGGGGGCAGTTGAGCAGTTCTTC. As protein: CASNGQGAVEQFF. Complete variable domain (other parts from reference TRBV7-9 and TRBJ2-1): DTGVSQNPRHKITKRGQNVTFRCDPISEHNRLYWYRQTLGQGPEFLTYFQNEAQLEKSRLLSDRFSAERPKGSFSTLEIQRTEQGDSAMYLCASNGQGAVEQFFGPGTRLTVL.

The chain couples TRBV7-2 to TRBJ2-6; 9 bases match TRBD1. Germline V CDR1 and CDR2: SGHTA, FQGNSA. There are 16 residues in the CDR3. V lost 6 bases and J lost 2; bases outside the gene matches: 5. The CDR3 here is CASRLDRGTGANVLTF. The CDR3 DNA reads TGTGCCAGCAGATTGGACAGGGGAACTGGGGCCAACGTCCTGACTTTC.

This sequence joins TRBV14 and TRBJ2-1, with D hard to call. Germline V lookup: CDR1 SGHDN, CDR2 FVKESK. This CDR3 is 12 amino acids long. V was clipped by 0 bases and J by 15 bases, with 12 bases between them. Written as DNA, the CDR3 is TGTGCCAGCAGCCAAGATCGATCGCGGCTGTTCTTC. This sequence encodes CASSQDRSRLFF.

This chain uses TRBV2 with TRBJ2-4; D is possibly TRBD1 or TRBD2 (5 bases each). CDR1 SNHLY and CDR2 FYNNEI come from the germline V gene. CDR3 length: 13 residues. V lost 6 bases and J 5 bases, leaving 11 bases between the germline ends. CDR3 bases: TGTGCCAGCAGAGGGGACGGTGAAAACATTCAGTACTTC. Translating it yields CASRGDGENIQYF. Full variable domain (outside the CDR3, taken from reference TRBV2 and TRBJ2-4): EPEVTQTPSHQVTQMGQEVILRCVPISNHLYFYWYRQILGQKVEFLVSFYNNEISEKSEIFDDQFSVERPDGSNFTLKIRSTKLEDSAMYFCASRGDGENIQYFGAGTRLSVL.

CDR3 bases: TGCGCCAGCAGCCTTCCGGGGGGCAGTACCTACGAGCAGTACTTC. It yields the protein CASSLPGGSTYEQYF. This chain joins TRBV4-1 and TRBJ2-7, with TRBD2 as a possible D gene (7 bases). V lost 4 bases and J lost 2, with 15 bases in between. CDR1 and CDR2 from the germline V gene are MGHRA and YSYEKL. The CDR3 extends over 15 amino acids.

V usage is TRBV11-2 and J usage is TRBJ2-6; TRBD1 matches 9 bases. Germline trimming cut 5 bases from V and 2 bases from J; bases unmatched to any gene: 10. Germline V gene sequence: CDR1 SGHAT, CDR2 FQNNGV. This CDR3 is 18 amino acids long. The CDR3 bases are TGTGCCAGCAGCGCACGGACAGGGGCAATAGCTGGGGCCAACGTCCTGACTTTC. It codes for CASSARTGAIAGANVLTF. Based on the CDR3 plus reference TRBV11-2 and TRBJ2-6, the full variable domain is EAGVAQSPRYKIIEKRQSVAFWCNPISGHATLYWYQQILGQGPKLLIQFQNNGVVDDSQLPKDRFSAERLKGVDSTLKIQPAKLEDSAVYLCASSARTGAIAGANVLTFGAGSRLTVL.

The DNA of the CDR3 is TGTGCCAGCAAGGGTAGCCGAGATCTCTACGAGCAGTACTTC. Residues: CASKGSRDLYEQYF. The genes are TRBV27 and TRBJ2-7; D not resolved. The V gene lost 7 bases and the J gene lost 3 bases, with 16 bases spanning the gap. Germline CDR1 reads MNHEY; CDR2 reads SMNVEV (reference sequence). The CDR3 consists of 14 residues.

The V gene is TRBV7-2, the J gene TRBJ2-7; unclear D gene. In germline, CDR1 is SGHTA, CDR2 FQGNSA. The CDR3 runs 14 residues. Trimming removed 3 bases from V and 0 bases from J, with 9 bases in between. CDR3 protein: CASSLTITSYEQYF. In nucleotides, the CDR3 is TGTGCCAGCAGCTTGACCATTACCTCCTACGAGCAGTACTTC.

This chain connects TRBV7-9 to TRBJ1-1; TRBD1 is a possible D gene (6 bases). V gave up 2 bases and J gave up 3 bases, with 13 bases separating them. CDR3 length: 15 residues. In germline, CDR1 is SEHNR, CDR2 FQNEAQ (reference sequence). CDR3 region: CASSLWREGDTEAFF. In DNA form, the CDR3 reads TGTGCCAGCAGCTTATGGCGGGAGGGGGACACTGAAGCTTTCTTT.